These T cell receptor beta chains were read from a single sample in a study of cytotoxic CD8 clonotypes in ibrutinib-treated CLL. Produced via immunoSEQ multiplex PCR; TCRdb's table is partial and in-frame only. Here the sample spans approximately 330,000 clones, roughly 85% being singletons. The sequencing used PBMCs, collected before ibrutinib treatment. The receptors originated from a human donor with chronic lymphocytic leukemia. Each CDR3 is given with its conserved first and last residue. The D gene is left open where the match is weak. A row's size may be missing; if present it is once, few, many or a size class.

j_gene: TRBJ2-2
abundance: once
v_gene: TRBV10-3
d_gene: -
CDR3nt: TGTGCCATCTCGGAGGTCCGGGGGCGAGGAACCGGGGAGCTGTTTTTT
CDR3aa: CAISEVRGRGTGELFF

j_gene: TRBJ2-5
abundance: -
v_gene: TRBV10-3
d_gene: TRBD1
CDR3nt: TGTGCCATCAGCCGGACAGGGACAGAGACCCAGTACTTC
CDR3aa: CAISRTGTETQYF

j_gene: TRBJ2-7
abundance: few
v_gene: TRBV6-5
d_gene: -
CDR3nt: TGTGCCAGCAGTTGGACGGGTCCCTACGAGCAGTACTTC
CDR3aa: CASSWTGPYEQYF

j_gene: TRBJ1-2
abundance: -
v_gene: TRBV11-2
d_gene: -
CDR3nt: TGTGCCAGCAGCACCCCTACGGGGGGACGAGGCTATGGCTACACCTTC
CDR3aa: CASSTPTGGRGYGYTF

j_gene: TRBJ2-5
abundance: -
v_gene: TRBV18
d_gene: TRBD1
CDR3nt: TGTGCCAGCTCGAATAGGACAGGGGACTCAGTGACCCAGTACTTC
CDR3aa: CASSNRTGDSVTQYF

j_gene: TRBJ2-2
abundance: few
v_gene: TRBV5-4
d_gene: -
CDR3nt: TGTGCCAGCAGCTTGTTAGGGAATACCGGGGAGCTGTTTTTT
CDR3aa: CASSLLGNTGELFF

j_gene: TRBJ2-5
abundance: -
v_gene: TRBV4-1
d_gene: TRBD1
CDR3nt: TGCGCCAGCAGCCAAGATACGACAGGGCCTGGGGAAGAGACCCAGTACTTC
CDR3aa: CASSQDTTGPGEETQYF

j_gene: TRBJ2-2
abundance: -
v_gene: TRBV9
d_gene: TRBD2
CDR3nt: TGTGCCAGCAGCGTAGCTAGCGGGACAACCGGGGAGCTGTTTTTT
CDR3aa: CASSVASGTTGELFF

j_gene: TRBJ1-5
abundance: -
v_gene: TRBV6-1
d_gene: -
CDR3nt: TGTGCCAGCAGCCGAAGTTGGCAAAGCCATCAGCCCCAGCATTTT
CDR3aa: CASSRSWQSHQPQHF

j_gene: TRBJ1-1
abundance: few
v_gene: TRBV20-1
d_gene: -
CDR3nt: TGCAGTGCCGGTGAAGCTTTCTTT
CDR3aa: CSAGEAFF

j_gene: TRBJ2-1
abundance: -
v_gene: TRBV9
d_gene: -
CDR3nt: TGTGCCAGCAGCGTAGCTCTCAGTCAGCAGTTCTTC
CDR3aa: CASSVALSQQFF

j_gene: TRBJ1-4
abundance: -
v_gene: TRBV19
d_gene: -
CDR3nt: TGTGCCACCAACGACAGAGGTGCAACTAATGAAAAACTGTTTTTT
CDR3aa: CATNDRGATNEKLFF

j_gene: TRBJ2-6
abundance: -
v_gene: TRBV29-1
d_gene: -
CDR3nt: TGCAGTGCCACAGGGTCTGGGGCCAACGTCCTGACTTTC
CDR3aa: CSATGSGANVLTF

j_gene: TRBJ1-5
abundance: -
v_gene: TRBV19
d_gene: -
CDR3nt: TGTGCCAGTAGTATGGGGCAGGGAAATCAGCCCCAGCATTTT
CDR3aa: CASSMGQGNQPQHF

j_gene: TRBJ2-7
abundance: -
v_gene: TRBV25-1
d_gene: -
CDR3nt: TGTGCCAGCAGTGAATTCGGGGCCGGAGTCAACGAGCAGTACTTC
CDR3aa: CASSEFGAGVNEQYF